The 29 T cell receptor beta chains below were found in one sample sequenced in a study of blood T cell repertoires in COVID-19. TCRdb keeps only in-frame clones here, not all; method: immunoSEQ multiplex PCR. This table has some 180,000 clones, approximately 90% appearing once. The specimen sequenced was peripheral blood. Receptor source: a man aged 45-60 years who had recovered from COVID-19.

The gene calls are TRBV18 and TRBJ2-2, with a tentative D call TRBD1 (5 bases). Trimming stripped 2 bases from V and 2 bases from J, with 12 bases between. This CDR3 has 16 amino acids. The germline gives CDR1 KGHSH, CDR2 LQKENI. CDR3 DNA: TGTGCCAGCTCACCAGACAGCTGGCCTAACACCGGGGAGCTGTTTTTT. Its protein is CASSPDSWPNTGELFF.

The rearrangement links TRBV6-5 to TRBJ2-7, with TRBD1 identical over 7 bases. After removal of 3 bases from V and 1 base from J, the junction contained 6 bases not matched to a gene. The CDR3 runs to 15 residues. Germline V gene sequence: CDR1 MNHEY, CDR2 SVGAGI. The CDR3 coding sequence is TGTGCCAGCAGTTATACGGGACAGCCGTCCTACGAGCAGTACTTC. Its translation: CASSYTGQPSYEQYF.

This chain links TRBV6-2 or TRBV6-3 with TRBJ2-3; 14 bases align to TRBD2. Trimming took 2 bases from V and 8 from J; bases not matched to a gene: 3. Germline V gives CDR1 MNHEY, CDR2 SVGEGT. There are 15 residues in the CDR3. CDR3: CASSYTGLAGGTQYF. CDR3 coding DNA: TGTGCCAGCAGTTACACCGGACTAGCGGGGGGTACGCAGTATTTT.

This clone was found a few times. The chain uses TRBV5-8 and TRBJ1-2; D is ambiguous. The CDR3 runs 12 residues. Germline CDR1 SGHTS, CDR2 YDEGEE. Trimming removed 4 bases at V and 3 bases at J, with 7 bases between. The CDR3 DNA follows: TGTGCCAGCAGCGGCCTTGACTATGGCTACACCTTC. It specifies CASSGLDYGYTF. The variable domain in full, completed from reference TRBV5-8 and TRBJ1-2, reads EAGVTQSPTHLIKTRGQQATLRCSPISGHTSVYWYQQALGLGLQFLLWYDEGEERNRGNFPPRFSGRQFPNYSSELNVNALELEDSALYLCASSGLDYGYTFGSGTRLTVV.

The CDR3 here is CASTTGGLGNQPQHF. The CDR3, as DNA: TGTGCCAGCACGACAGGGGGGTTGGGGAATCAGCCCCAGCATTTT. The genes are TRBV28 and TRBJ1-5, with TRBD1 identical over 9 bases. The CDR3 loop spans 15 amino acids. In germline, CDR1 is MDHEN, CDR2 SYDVKM. The trim removed 7 bases at V and 4 bases at J, leaving 8 bases unmatched. The full variable domain, rest sourced from reference TRBV28 and TRBJ1-5, is DVKVTQSSRYLVKRTGEKVFLECVQDMDHENMFWYRQDPGLGLRLIYFSYDVKMKEKGDIPEGYSVSREKKERFSLILESASTNQTSMYLCASTTGGLGNQPQHFGDGTRLSIL.

This clone was counted a few times. The chain joins TRBV28 to TRBJ1-1, with D hard to call. The CDR3 is 12 amino acids. The V and J ends lost 4 bases and 3 bases respectively, with 6 bases between them. Germline V CDR1 and CDR2: MDHEN, SYDVKM. CDR3 region: CASSSFDTEAFF. CDR3 in DNA: TGTGCCAGCAGTTCATTTGACACTGAAGCTTTCTTT. The full variable domain, in which reference TRBV28 and TRBJ1-1 provide the parts outside the CDR3, is DVKVTQSSRYLVKRTGEKVFLECVQDMDHENMFWYRQDPGLGLRLIYFSYDVKMKEKGDIPEGYSVSREKKERFSLILESASTNQTSMYLCASSSFDTEAFFGQGTRLTVV.

The genes are TRBV25-1 and TRBJ1-2; 7 bases are shared with TRBD1. Germline V gene lookup returns CDR1 MGHDK and CDR2 SYGVNS. The V and J ends lost 6 bases and 5 bases, in that order; junction bases with no gene match: 9. This CDR3 region has 14 residues. In DNA, the CDR3 is TGTGCCAGCAGCCTCCCGGGACAGACGTATGGCTACACCTTC. It codes for CASSLPGQTYGYTF.

The genes are TRBV28 and TRBJ1-2; TRBD1 agrees at 7 bases. V was clipped by 4 bases and J by 4 bases; unmatched bases: 3. Germline V CDR1 and CDR2: MDHEN, SYDVKM. The CDR3 covers 13 residues. This CDR3 reads CASSWGDSYGYTF. CDR3 nucleotides: TGTGCCAGCAGTTGGGGGGACAGCTATGGCTACACCTTC.

The chain combines TRBV27 with TRBJ2-2; 9 nucleotides line up with TRBD1. Unmatched junction bases numbered 15, after V lost 7 bases and J lost 6 bases. Germline V lookup: CDR1 MNHEY, CDR2 SMNVEV (reference sequence). The CDR3 loop spans 17 amino acids. CDR3 protein: CASTLSPGTGNAGELFF. The CDR3 nucleotides read TGTGCCAGCACCCTATCCCCCGGGACAGGGAATGCCGGGGAGCTGTTTTTT.

This rearrangement joins TRBV6-2 or TRBV6-3 to TRBJ2-2; D is unclear. The CDR3 totals 13 residues. CDR1 and CDR2 (germline): MNHEY, SVGEGT. Trimming cost V 2 bases and J 5 bases, with 6 bases left between them. In DNA form, the CDR3 reads TGTGCCAGCAGTTACGTGTCGACCGGGGAGCTGTTTTTT. Its translation is CASSYVSTGELFF.

The chain employs TRBV7-9 and TRBJ1-1; 7 bases map to TRBD1. The CDR3 totals 15 residues. V shed 9 bases and J 6 bases; nucleotides not matched to a gene: 16. Per the germline V gene, CDR1 is SEHNR and CDR2 is FQNEAQ (reference sequence). The CDR3 sequence: CASRKTQGFMPEAFF. The CDR3, as DNA: TGTGCCAGTCGGAAGACACAGGGGTTTATGCCTGAAGCTTTCTTT.

The chain employs TRBV10-1 and TRBJ2-7; TRBD1 agrees at 8 bases. Germline V CDR1 and CDR2: WNHNN, SYGVQD (reference sequence). V was pared by 8 bases and J by 2 bases, with 8 bases of the junction left unmatched. The CDR3 is 14 residues long. The CDR3 region has the DNA TGCGCCAGCTCACGGACAGGGACCCCCTACGAGCAGTACTTC. Translated, it gives CASSRTGTPYEQYF.

This clone was detected once. V is TRBV28 and J is TRBJ2-3, with 8 bases that match TRBD2. Germline CDR1 MDHEN, CDR2 SYDVKM. V shed 8 bases, J shed 2 bases, and the junction held 12 bases outside the gene matches. The CDR3 has 16 residues. The DNA of the CDR3 is TGTGCCAGCCAGGCGGGGGGCACCATTAACACAGATACGCAGTATTTT. Its translation is CASQAGGTINTDTQYF.

This clone has just one count. This chain connects TRBV19 to TRBJ2-7; D might be TRBD2 (5 bases). Germline CDR1 is LNHDA and CDR2 is SQIVND (reference sequence). The CDR3 consists of 16 residues. Trimming pared 5 bases from V and 2 bases from J, leaving 19 bases between. Here the CDR3 reads CASSPTRERSPYEQYF. The DNA for the CDR3 is TGTGCCAGTAGTCCCACTCGGGAACGGTCCCCCTACGAGCAGTACTTC.

This clone was counted once. The genes are TRBV11-3 and TRBJ1-1, with D maybe TRBD1 (6 bases). Germline V gives CDR1 SGHNT, CDR2 YENEEA. V lost 5 bases and J lost 3, with 10 bases in between. This CDR3 is built from 13 residues. CDR3 amino acids: CASSRGGHTEAFF. DNA of the CDR3: TGTGCCAGCAGCCGCGGGGGGCACACTGAAGCTTTCTTT.

The V and J genes are TRBV9 and TRBJ2-2; the D gene is possibly TRBD1 (5 bases). Germline assignment: CDR1 SGDLS and CDR2 YYNGEE. CDR3 length: 16 residues. The V and J ends lost 0 bases and 7 bases respectively, with 16 bases between them. The CDR3 bases are TGTGCCAGCAGCGTAGATCCAGGGCGCGCTTACGGGGAGCTGTTTTTT. This sequence encodes CASSVDPGRAYGELFF.

The chain carries TRBV7-9 and TRBJ2-6; no clear D. From germline, CDR1 is SEHNR and CDR2 FQNEAQ (reference sequence). Trimming cost V 5 bases and J 4 bases, with 9 bases left between them. The CDR3 covers 14 residues. The CDR3 protein is CASSALVGANVLTF. In DNA, the CDR3 is TGTGCCAGCAGCGCGTTGGTGGGGGCCAACGTCCTGACTTTC.

The gene calls are TRBV7-2 and TRBJ1-4; D gene ambiguous. This CDR3 is 15 amino acids long. Germline V gene sequence: CDR1 SGHTA, CDR2 FQGNSA. V lost 0 bases and J 7 bases, leaving 12 bases between the germline ends. CDR3 coding DNA: TGTGCCAGCAGCTTAGCTACAGACAAAGGTGAAAAACTGTTTTTT. Translated, it gives CASSLATDKGEKLFF. Full variable domain (rest looked up from reference TRBV7-2 and TRBJ1-4): GAGVSQSPSNKVTEKGKDVELRCDPISGHTALYWYRQSLGQGLEFLIYFQGNSAPDKSGLPSDRFSAERTGGSVSTLTIQRTQQEDSAVYLCASSLATDKGEKLFFGSGTQLSVL.

V usage is TRBV6-2 or TRBV6-3 and J usage is TRBJ1-5; TRBD1 matches at 7 bases. Germline V gene sequence: CDR1 MNHEY, CDR2 SVGEGT. V was clipped by 4 bases and J by 0 bases; unmatched bases: 0. The CDR3 loop spans 14 amino acids. The CDR3 region is CASSWDSSNQPQHF. The CDR3 region has the DNA TGTGCCAGCAGTTGGGACAGTAGCAATCAGCCCCAGCATTTT.

V gene TRBV7-2 combines with J gene TRBJ2-2, with 7 bases matching TRBD2. This CDR3 region has 15 residues. Germline CDR1 and CDR2: SGHTA and FQGNSA. The V segment lost 5 bases and the J segment 4 bases; nucleotides outside the gene matches: 7. CDR3 protein: CASSPPGGGTGELFF. CDR3 DNA: TGTGCCAGCAGCCCCCCCGGCGGGGGCACCGGGGAGCTGTTTTTT.

J is TRBJ2-7 and V is TRBV19; 13 bases are a match to TRBD2. Germline CDR1 LNHDA, CDR2 SQIVND (reference sequence). The J segment lost 5 bases and the V segment lost 9 bases, leaving 4 bases of the junction unmatched. The CDR3 covers 13 residues. The CDR3, as DNA: TGTGCCAGCAGGACTAGCGGGAGCCACGAGCAGTACTTC. Residues: CASRTSGSHEQYF.

V and J are TRBV7-2 and TRBJ1-6; D is unclear. CDR1 is SGHTA, CDR2 FQGNSA, per germline. This CDR3 has 17 amino acids. With 1 base removed from V and 0 bases from J, the gap between germline ends came to 10 bases. The CDR3 spells CASSLVIPSSYNSPLHF. Written as DNA, the CDR3 is TGTGCCAGCAGCTTAGTTATCCCGAGCTCCTATAATTCACCCCTCCACTTT.

This rearrangement joins TRBV5-4 to TRBJ2-5, with TRBD2 matching 10 bases. Germline lookup yields CDR1 SGHNT and CDR2 YYREEE (reference sequence). This CDR3 is built from 17 residues. Trimming at V came to 2 bases and at J to 1 base, leaving 8 bases not matched to a gene. The CDR3 DNA sequence: TGTGCCAGCAGCTTAGGCACCGGGACTAGCGCCCAAGAGACCCAGTACTTC. The encoded protein is CASSLGTGTSAQETQYF. The full variable domain, in which reference TRBV5-4 and TRBJ2-5 provide the parts outside the CDR3, is ETGVTQSPTHLIKTRGQQVTLRCSSQSGHNTVSWYQQALGQGPQFIFQYYREEENGRGNFPPRFSGLQFPNYSSELNVNALELDDSALYLCASSLGTGTSAQETQYFGPGTRLLVL.

This clone showed up just once. The chain employs TRBV4-2 and TRBJ2-3, with 7 bases that match TRBD2. After removal of 4 bases from V and 0 bases from J, the junction contained 10 bases not matched to a gene. Germline assignment: CDR1 LGHNA and CDR2 YNFKEQ. This CDR3 is built from 17 residues. The CDR3: CASSLRRASGSTDTQYF. For the CDR3, the DNA is TGTGCCAGCAGCCTCCGACGGGCTAGCGGAAGCACAGATACGCAGTATTTT.

Only a few counts were recorded for this clone. DNA for the CDR3: TGTGCCAGCAGTTACGGGCAGGGTAGGAACTATGGCTACACCTTC. Protein sequence: CASSYGQGRNYGYTF. The chain combines TRBV6-6 with TRBJ1-2; D is possibly TRBD1 (5 bases). This CDR3 comprises 15 residues. Trimming cost V 2 bases and J 2 bases, with 12 bases left between them. In germline, CDR1 is MNHNY, CDR2 SVGAGI (reference sequence).

This sequence joins TRBV19 and TRBJ2-3; 9 bases agree with TRBD2. The CDR3 runs 16 residues. Germline V gene sequence: CDR1 LNHDA, CDR2 SQIVND (reference sequence). Losses at the gene ends were 9 bases for V and 3 bases for J; bases not matched to a gene: 13. The CDR3 loop is CASRMAGGGRTDTQYF. DNA for the CDR3: TGTGCCAGCCGCATGGCGGGAGGGGGAAGGACAGATACGCAGTATTTT.

The J gene is TRBJ2-7, the V gene TRBV5-4; 9 bases agree with TRBD2. CDR1 is SGHNT, CDR2 YYREEE, per germline (reference sequence). V shed 6 bases, J shed 0 bases, and the junction held 4 bases outside the gene matches. The length of the CDR3 is 14 residues. The CDR3 here is CASKEREDSYEQYF. CDR3 DNA sequence: TGTGCCAGCAAAGAGCGGGAGGACTCCTACGAGCAGTACTTC.

For the CDR3, the DNA is TGTGCCAGCAGGGGGCATCCGAACACCATATATTTT. Translated, it gives CASRGHPNTIYF. This sequence joins TRBV12-3 or TRBV12-4 and TRBJ1-3; D perhaps matches TRBD1 (5 bases). This CDR3 region has 12 residues. Trimming cost V 6 bases and J 7 bases, with 10 bases left between them.

The chain links TRBV10-1 to TRBJ2-1; 7 bases align to TRBD2. This CDR3 comprises 14 residues. Germline lookup yields CDR1 WNHNN and CDR2 SYGVQD (reference sequence). V lost 7 bases, J lost 7 bases, and 10 bases stayed unmatched. The CDR3 spells CASMCGSGGNEQFF. Written as DNA, the CDR3 is TGCGCCAGCATGTGCGGGAGTGGAGGAAATGAGCAGTTCTTC.